A selection of T cell receptor beta chains follows, all from one sample in a study of blood T cell repertoires in COVID-19. The method was immunoSEQ multiplex PCR; TCRdb's version includes in-frame clones alone and lacks a portion of them. The table lists fewer than 250,000 clones, over 80% of them singletons, with 5% to 7% in the top ten. Input material: peripheral blood. The receptors come from a woman aged 55-70 years with active or convalescent COVID-19. The CDR3 runs from the conserved cysteine through the conserved F or W. D genes are given only for firm matches. Size is omitted from some rows. Given values are once, few, many or a class for expanded clones.

v_gene: TRBV7-9; j_gene: TRBJ1-1; len: 16; abundance: -; d_gene: -; CDR3nt: TGTGCCAGCAGCCCTAGTGTAGGGGCCCCGAACACTGAAGCTTTCTTT; CDR3aa: CASSPSVGAPNTEAFF
v_gene: TRBV19; j_gene: TRBJ1-5; len: 16; abundance: -; d_gene: -; CDR3nt: TGTGCCAGTAGTATGGGGGGATGGGTGAACGATCAGCCCCAGCATTTT; CDR3aa: CASSMGGWVNDQPQHF
v_gene: TRBV28; j_gene: TRBJ2-1; len: 13; abundance: -; d_gene: TRBD1; CDR3nt: TGTGCCACCAGACAGACAGGGATGAATGAGCAGTTCTTC; CDR3aa: CATRQTGMNEQFF
v_gene: TRBV15; j_gene: TRBJ1-2; len: 14; abundance: -; d_gene: -; CDR3nt: TGTGCCACCAGCAGAGATAATCGAAGAGGGGGCTACACCTTC; CDR3aa: CATSRDNRRGGYTF
v_gene: TRBV7-9; j_gene: TRBJ1-4; len: 14; abundance: -; d_gene: -; CDR3nt: TGTGCCAGCAGCTTTGACACAACTAATGAAAAACTGTTTTTT; CDR3aa: CASSFDTTNEKLFF
v_gene: TRBV2; j_gene: TRBJ2-5; len: 16; abundance: -; d_gene: -; CDR3nt: TGTGCCAGCAGTGCCCGACGTGGTACAGGGTTGGAGACCCAGTACTTC; CDR3aa: CASSARRGTGLETQYF
v_gene: TRBV29-1; j_gene: TRBJ2-2; len: 14; abundance: -; d_gene: TRBD2; CDR3nt: TGCAGCGGCCGTAGCGGGACTAACACCGGGGAGCTGTTTTTT; CDR3aa: CSGRSGTNTGELFF
v_gene: TRBV4-2; j_gene: TRBJ1-3; len: 13; abundance: -; d_gene: -; CDR3nt: TGTGCCAGCAGCCAAGTAAAAGGAAACACCATATATTTT; CDR3aa: CASSQVKGNTIYF
v_gene: TRBV29-1; j_gene: TRBJ2-3; len: 15; abundance: -; d_gene: TRBD1; CDR3nt: TGCAGCGCAAACCGACAGGGTAGTGAAACAGATACGCAGTATTTT; CDR3aa: CSANRQGSETDTQYF
v_gene: TRBV3-1/TRBV3-2; j_gene: TRBJ1-1; len: 15; abundance: once; d_gene: TRBD1; CDR3nt: TGTGCCAGCAGCCAAGACGCAGGGGGTCGAACTGAAGCTTTCTTT; CDR3aa: CASSQDAGGRTEAFF
v_gene: TRBV7-2; j_gene: TRBJ2-3; len: 15; abundance: few; d_gene: TRBD1; CDR3nt: TGTGCCAGCACGGCAGGGGGTTTTAACACAGATACGCAGTATTTT; CDR3aa: CASTAGGFNTDTQYF
v_gene: TRBV11-3; j_gene: TRBJ2-5; len: 15; abundance: -; d_gene: TRBD1; CDR3nt: TGTGCCAGCAGCTTAGATCGGACAGGGCTGGAGACCCAGTACTTC; CDR3aa: CASSLDRTGLETQYF
v_gene: TRBV7-8; j_gene: TRBJ2-2; len: 16; abundance: -; d_gene: -; CDR3nt: TGTGCCAGCAGCAATGCGGGGTTGGCGAACACCGGGGAGCTGTTTTTT; CDR3aa: CASSNAGLANTGELFF
v_gene: TRBV27; j_gene: TRBJ2-3; len: 15; abundance: -; d_gene: -; CDR3nt: TGTGCCAGCAGTTCTCCGACTAGATTTAAAGATACGCAGTATTTT; CDR3aa: CASSSPTRFKDTQYF
v_gene: TRBV6-6; j_gene: TRBJ2-7; len: 19; abundance: many; d_gene: TRBD2; CDR3nt: TGTGCCAGCAGCTCCAGCCGACGTGGGGGTAGCGGGACTCTTTACGAGCAGTACTTC; CDR3aa: CASSSSRRGGSGTLYEQYF
v_gene: TRBV4-1; j_gene: TRBJ2-6; len: 19; abundance: -; d_gene: -; CDR3nt: TGCGCCAGCAGCCAAGCATTAGCCCACCCGACCCCTGGGGCCAACGTCCTGACTTTC; CDR3aa: CASSQALAHPTPGANVLTF
v_gene: TRBV3-1/TRBV3-2; j_gene: TRBJ2-1; len: 13; abundance: -; d_gene: -; CDR3nt: TGTGCCAGCAGCCAGTCCAGGGATAATGAGCAGTTCTTC; CDR3aa: CASSQSRDNEQFF
v_gene: TRBV19; j_gene: TRBJ2-5; len: 16; abundance: few; d_gene: TRBD1; CDR3nt: TGTGCCAGTAGTATAGTACCGGGACAGGGGTTAGGGACCCAGTACTTC; CDR3aa: CASSIVPGQGLGTQYF
v_gene: TRBV6-6; j_gene: TRBJ1-3; len: 16; abundance: -; d_gene: -; CDR3nt: TGTGCCAGCGGGGGCGCAGGAAGGGGATCGGGAAACACCATATATTTT; CDR3aa: CASGGAGRGSGNTIYF
v_gene: TRBV27; j_gene: TRBJ2-7; len: 12; abundance: -; d_gene: TRBD1; CDR3nt: TGTGCCACAGGACAGGGGGCAGGCGAGCAGTACTTC; CDR3aa: CATGQGAGEQYF
v_gene: TRBV7-7; j_gene: TRBJ2-5; len: 14; abundance: -; d_gene: -; CDR3nt: TGTGCTAGCAGCCTCGGACACCAACAAGAGACCCAGTACTTC; CDR3aa: CASSLGHQQETQYF
v_gene: TRBV7-9; j_gene: TRBJ2-3; len: 15; abundance: -; d_gene: TRBD2; CDR3nt: TGTGCCAGCAGCACCACCGGGACTAGACTAGATACGCAGTATTTT; CDR3aa: CASSTTGTRLDTQYF
v_gene: TRBV5-1; j_gene: TRBJ1-2; len: 16; abundance: few; d_gene: -; CDR3nt: TGCGCCAGCAGCTTGGAGTGGCAGGGACTCAACTATGGCTACACCTTC; CDR3aa: CASSLEWQGLNYGYTF
v_gene: TRBV10-1; j_gene: TRBJ2-1; len: 14; abundance: -; d_gene: -; CDR3nt: TGCGCCAGCAGTGAATTGGCAGGGCTGGATGAGCAGTTCTTC; CDR3aa: CASSELAGLDEQFF
v_gene: TRBV4-2; j_gene: TRBJ2-1; len: 15; abundance: -; d_gene: -; CDR3nt: TGTGCCAGCAGCCCCTCCCCCTTTAGCGAGAATGAGCAGTTCTTC; CDR3aa: CASSPSPFSENEQFF
v_gene: TRBV10-3; j_gene: TRBJ1-1; len: 13; abundance: -; d_gene: -; CDR3nt: TGTGCCATCAGTCGGTCTATGGACACTGAAGCTTTCTTT; CDR3aa: CAISRSMDTEAFF
v_gene: TRBV30; j_gene: TRBJ1-1; len: 14; abundance: -; d_gene: TRBD1; CDR3nt: TGTGCCTGGAGTGTGGGACAGGGGTACACTGAAGCTTTCTTT; CDR3aa: CAWSVGQGYTEAFF
v_gene: TRBV7-8; j_gene: TRBJ1-1; len: 15; abundance: once; d_gene: -; CDR3nt: TGTGCCAGCAGCTTATTACACGGGGGGAGAACTGAAGCTTTCTTT; CDR3aa: CASSLLHGGRTEAFF
v_gene: TRBV20-1; j_gene: TRBJ2-7; len: 11; abundance: once; d_gene: -; CDR3nt: TGCAGTGCCGACAGTGGCTACGAGCAGTACTTC; CDR3aa: CSADSGYEQYF
v_gene: TRBV5-1; j_gene: TRBJ2-2; len: 15; abundance: -; d_gene: -; CDR3nt: TGCGCCAGCAGCTTGGGGGGACATAACACCGGGGAGCTGTTTTTT; CDR3aa: CASSLGGHNTGELFF
v_gene: TRBV21-1; j_gene: TRBJ2-5; len: 19; abundance: -; d_gene: -; CDR3nt: TGTGCCAGCAGCAAATCTGGGACTAGCGGGAGGCTATACCAAGAGACCCAGTACTTC; CDR3aa: CASSKSGTSGRLYQETQYF
v_gene: TRBV4-1; j_gene: TRBJ2-1; len: 15; abundance: -; d_gene: -; CDR3nt: TGCGCCAGCAGCCGCCTAACCGGGAGGGGGCGTGAGCAGTTCTTC; CDR3aa: CASSRLTGRGREQFF
v_gene: TRBV28; j_gene: TRBJ2-5; len: 16; abundance: -; d_gene: TRBD2; CDR3nt: TGTGCCAGCAGTTCCGGGATAGCGGGGAGACAAGAGACCCAGTACTTC; CDR3aa: CASSSGIAGRQETQYF
v_gene: TRBV19; j_gene: TRBJ1-4; len: 14; abundance: -; d_gene: -; CDR3nt: TGTGCCAGTAGTATCTGGGGGCCGCAGGAAAAACTGTTTTTT; CDR3aa: CASSIWGPQEKLFF
v_gene: TRBV15; j_gene: TRBJ1-2; len: 15; abundance: -; d_gene: -; CDR3nt: TGTGCCACCAGCAGGGAGGACGGGAGGAACTATGGCTACACCTTC; CDR3aa: CATSREDGRNYGYTF
v_gene: TRBV3-1/TRBV3-2; j_gene: TRBJ1-1; len: 16; abundance: -; d_gene: TRBD1; CDR3nt: TGTGCCAGCAGCCAAGTTTCCGGGACAGGGGGCACTGAAGCTTTCTTT; CDR3aa: CASSQVSGTGGTEAFF
v_gene: TRBV3-1/TRBV3-2; j_gene: TRBJ2-1; len: 15; abundance: -; d_gene: -; CDR3nt: TGTGCCAGCAGCCAAGAACGTGATAGCGGAAATGAGCAGTTCTTC; CDR3aa: CASSQERDSGNEQFF
v_gene: TRBV5-1; j_gene: TRBJ2-7; len: 18; abundance: -; d_gene: TRBD2; CDR3nt: TGCGCCAGCAGCTTGCGGGGGGGCACTAGCCTCCAGGCCTACGAGCAGTACTTC; CDR3aa: CASSLRGGTSLQAYEQYF
v_gene: TRBV4-1; j_gene: TRBJ2-5; len: 13; abundance: -; d_gene: -; CDR3nt: TGCGCCAGCAGCCAAGACAGGTGGGAGACCCAGTACTTC; CDR3aa: CASSQDRWETQYF
v_gene: TRBV18; j_gene: TRBJ1-3; len: 17; abundance: once; d_gene: -; CDR3nt: TGTGCCAGCTCACCACCGGTACCGGGTCTACCTGGAAACACCATATATTTT; CDR3aa: CASSPPVPGLPGNTIYF
v_gene: TRBV10-3; j_gene: TRBJ1-2; len: 14; abundance: -; d_gene: -; CDR3nt: TGTGCCATCAGTGAGGGCGGGCCTAACTATGGCTACACCTTC; CDR3aa: CAISEGGPNYGYTF
v_gene: TRBV27; j_gene: TRBJ2-1; len: 13; abundance: -; d_gene: -; CDR3nt: TGTGCCAGCAGTTTAGGACAGTACAATGAGCAGTTCTTC; CDR3aa: CASSLGQYNEQFF
v_gene: TRBV29-1; j_gene: TRBJ1-1; len: 13; abundance: -; d_gene: -; CDR3nt: TGCAGCGTGATAGAAAGCCTGTCCACTGAAGCTTTCTTT; CDR3aa: CSVIESLSTEAFF
v_gene: TRBV3-1/TRBV3-2; j_gene: TRBJ2-2; len: 15; abundance: -; d_gene: -; CDR3nt: TGTGCCAGCAGCCCCCGGAGGGGTCGAACCGGGGAGCTGTTTTTT; CDR3aa: CASSPRRGRTGELFF
v_gene: TRBV28; j_gene: TRBJ2-5; len: 15; abundance: -; d_gene: TRBD1; CDR3nt: TGTGCCACCACGATACCGGGACAGGTCCCGGAGACCCAGTACTTC; CDR3aa: CATTIPGQVPETQYF
v_gene: TRBV2; j_gene: TRBJ2-2; len: 14; abundance: -; d_gene: -; CDR3nt: TGTGCCAGCAGGGGGGACACTTACACCGGGGAGCTGTTTTTT; CDR3aa: CASRGDTYTGELFF
v_gene: TRBV28; j_gene: TRBJ1-2; len: 14; abundance: -; d_gene: TRBD1; CDR3nt: TGTGCCAGCAGTTCCCGGGACAGCACCTATGGCTACACCTTC; CDR3aa: CASSSRDSTYGYTF